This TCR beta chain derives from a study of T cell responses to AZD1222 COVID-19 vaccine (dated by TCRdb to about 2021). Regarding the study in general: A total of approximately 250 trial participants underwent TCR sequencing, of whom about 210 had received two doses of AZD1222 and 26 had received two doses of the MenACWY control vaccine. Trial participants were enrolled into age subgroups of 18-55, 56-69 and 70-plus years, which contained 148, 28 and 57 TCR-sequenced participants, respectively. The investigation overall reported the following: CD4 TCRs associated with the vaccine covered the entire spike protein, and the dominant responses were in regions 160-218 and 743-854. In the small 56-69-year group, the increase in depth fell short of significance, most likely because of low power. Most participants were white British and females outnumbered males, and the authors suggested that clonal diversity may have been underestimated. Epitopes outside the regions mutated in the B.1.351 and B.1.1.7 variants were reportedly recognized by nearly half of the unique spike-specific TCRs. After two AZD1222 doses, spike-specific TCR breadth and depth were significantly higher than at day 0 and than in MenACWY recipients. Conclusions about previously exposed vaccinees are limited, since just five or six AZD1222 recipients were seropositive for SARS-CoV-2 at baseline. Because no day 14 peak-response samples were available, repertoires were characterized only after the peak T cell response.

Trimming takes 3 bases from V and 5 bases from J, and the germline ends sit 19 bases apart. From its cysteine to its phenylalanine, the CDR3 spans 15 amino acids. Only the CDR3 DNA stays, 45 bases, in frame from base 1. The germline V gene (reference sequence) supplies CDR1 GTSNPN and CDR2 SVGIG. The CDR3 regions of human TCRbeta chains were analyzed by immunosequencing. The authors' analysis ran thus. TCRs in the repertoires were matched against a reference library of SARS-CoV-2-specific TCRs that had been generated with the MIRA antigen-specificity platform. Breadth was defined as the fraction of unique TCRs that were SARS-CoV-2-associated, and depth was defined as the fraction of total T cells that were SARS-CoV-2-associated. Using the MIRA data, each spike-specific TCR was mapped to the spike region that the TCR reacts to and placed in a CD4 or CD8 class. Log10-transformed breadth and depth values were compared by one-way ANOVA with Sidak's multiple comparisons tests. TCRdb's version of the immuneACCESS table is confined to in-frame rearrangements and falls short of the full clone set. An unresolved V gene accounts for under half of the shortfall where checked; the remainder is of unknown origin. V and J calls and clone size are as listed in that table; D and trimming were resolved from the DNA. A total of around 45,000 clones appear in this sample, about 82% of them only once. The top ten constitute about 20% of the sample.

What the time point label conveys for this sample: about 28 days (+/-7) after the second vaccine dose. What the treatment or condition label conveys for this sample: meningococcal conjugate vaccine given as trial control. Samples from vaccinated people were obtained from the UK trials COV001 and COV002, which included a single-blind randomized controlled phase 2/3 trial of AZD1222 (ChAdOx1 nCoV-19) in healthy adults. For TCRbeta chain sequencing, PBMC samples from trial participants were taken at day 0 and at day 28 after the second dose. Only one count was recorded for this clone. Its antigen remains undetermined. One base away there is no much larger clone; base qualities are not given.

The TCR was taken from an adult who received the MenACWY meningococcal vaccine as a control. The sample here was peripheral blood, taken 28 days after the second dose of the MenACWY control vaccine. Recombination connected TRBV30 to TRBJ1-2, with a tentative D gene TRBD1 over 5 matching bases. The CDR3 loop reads CAWRSEGSLPYGYTF. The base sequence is TGTGCCTGGAGATCTGAGGGGTCGCTCCCATATGGCTACACCTTC. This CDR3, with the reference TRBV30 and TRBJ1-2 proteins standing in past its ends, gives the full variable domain SQTIHQWPATLVQPVGSPLSLECTVEGTSNPNLYWYRQAAGRGLQLLFYSVGIGQISSEVPQNLSASRPQDRQFILSSKKLLLSDSGFYLCAWRSEGSLPYGYTFGSGTRLTVV.